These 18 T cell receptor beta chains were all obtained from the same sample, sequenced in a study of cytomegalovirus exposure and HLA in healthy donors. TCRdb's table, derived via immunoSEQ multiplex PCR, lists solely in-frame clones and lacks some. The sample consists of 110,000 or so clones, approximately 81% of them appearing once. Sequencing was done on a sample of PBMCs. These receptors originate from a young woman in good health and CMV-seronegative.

The CDR3 DNA follows: TGTGCCAGCAGTAAAGACAGGGGACCCTACGAGCAGTACTTC. Translated, it gives CASSKDRGPYEQYF. The chain joins TRBV28 to TRBJ2-7; 8 bases are a match to TRBD1. CDR3 length: 14 residues. CDR1 and CDR2 (germline): MDHEN, SYDVKM. With V trimmed by 5 bases and J by 2 bases, 5 bases remained unmatched.

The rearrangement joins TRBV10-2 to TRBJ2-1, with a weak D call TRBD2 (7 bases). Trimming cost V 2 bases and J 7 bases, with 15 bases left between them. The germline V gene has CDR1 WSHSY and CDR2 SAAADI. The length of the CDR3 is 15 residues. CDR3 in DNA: TGCGCCAGCAGTGAGAAAGGGGGGGGGAGGAATGAGCAGTTCTTC. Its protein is CASSEKGGGRNEQFF.

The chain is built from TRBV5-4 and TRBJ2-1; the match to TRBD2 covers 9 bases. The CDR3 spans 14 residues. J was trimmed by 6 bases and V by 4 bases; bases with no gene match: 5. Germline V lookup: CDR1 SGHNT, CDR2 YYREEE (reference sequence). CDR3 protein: CASSPGLATNEQFF. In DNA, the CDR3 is TGTGCCAGCAGCCCGGGACTAGCTACCAATGAGCAGTTCTTC.

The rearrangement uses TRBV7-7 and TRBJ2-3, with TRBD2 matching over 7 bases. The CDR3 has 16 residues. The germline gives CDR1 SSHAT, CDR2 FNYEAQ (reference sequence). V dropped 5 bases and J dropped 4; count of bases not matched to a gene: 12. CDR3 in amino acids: CASSPGGGSLADTQYF. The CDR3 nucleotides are TGTGCCAGCAGCCCGGGGGGAGGGTCCCTCGCAGATACGCAGTATTTT.

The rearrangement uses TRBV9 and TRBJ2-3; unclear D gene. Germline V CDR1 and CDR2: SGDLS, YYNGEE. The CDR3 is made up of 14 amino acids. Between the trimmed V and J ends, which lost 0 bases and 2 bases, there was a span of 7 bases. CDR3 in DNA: TGTGCCAGCAGCGTAGAGTTGGCCACAGATACGCAGTATTTT. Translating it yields CASSVELATDTQYF.

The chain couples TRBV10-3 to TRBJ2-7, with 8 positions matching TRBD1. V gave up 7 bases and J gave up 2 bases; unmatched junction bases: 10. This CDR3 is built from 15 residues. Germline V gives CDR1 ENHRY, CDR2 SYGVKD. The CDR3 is CAITPTGGPAYEQYF. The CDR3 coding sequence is TGTGCCATCACCCCAACAGGGGGGCCCGCCTACGAGCAGTACTTC.

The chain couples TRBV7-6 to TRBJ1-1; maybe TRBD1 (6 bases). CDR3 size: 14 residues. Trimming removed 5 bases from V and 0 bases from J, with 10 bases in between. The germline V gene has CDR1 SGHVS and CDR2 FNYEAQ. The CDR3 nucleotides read TGTGCCAGCAGCCCGGGACAATTGAACACTGAAGCTTTCTTT. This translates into CASSPGQLNTEAFF.

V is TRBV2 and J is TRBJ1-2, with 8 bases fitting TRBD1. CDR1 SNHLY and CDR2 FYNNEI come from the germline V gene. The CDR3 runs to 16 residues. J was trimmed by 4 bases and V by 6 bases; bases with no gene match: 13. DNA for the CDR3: TGTGCCAGCAGGGACCCCGGGACAGGAGTTACCTATGGCTACACCTTC. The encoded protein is CASRDPGTGVTYGYTF.

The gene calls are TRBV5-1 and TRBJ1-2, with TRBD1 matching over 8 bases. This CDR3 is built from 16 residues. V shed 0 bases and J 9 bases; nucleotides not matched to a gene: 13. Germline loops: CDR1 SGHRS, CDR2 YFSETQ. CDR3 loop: CASSLAKSLTGGSYTF. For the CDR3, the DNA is TGCGCCAGCAGCTTGGCCAAGAGTTTAACAGGGGGTAGCTACACCTTC.

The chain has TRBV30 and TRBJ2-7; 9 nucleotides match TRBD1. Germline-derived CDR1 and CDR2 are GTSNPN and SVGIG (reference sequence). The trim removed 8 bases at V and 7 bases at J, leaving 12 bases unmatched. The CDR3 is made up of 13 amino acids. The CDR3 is CAAQGQGVGEQYF. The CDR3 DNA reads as TGTGCCGCTCAGGGACAGGGAGTTGGAGAGCAGTACTTC.

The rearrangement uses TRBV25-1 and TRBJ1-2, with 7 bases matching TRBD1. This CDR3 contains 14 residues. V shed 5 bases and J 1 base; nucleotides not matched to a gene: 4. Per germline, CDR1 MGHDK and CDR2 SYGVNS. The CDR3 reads CASSRDSVNYGYTF. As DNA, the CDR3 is TGTGCCAGCAGTAGGGACAGCGTTAACTATGGCTACACCTTC.

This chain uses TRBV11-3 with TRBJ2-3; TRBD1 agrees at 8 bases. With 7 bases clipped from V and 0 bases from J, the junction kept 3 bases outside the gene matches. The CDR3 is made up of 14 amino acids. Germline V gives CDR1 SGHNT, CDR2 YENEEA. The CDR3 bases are TGTGCCAGCACAACAGGGGGAAGCACAGATACGCAGTATTTT. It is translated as CASTTGGSTDTQYF.

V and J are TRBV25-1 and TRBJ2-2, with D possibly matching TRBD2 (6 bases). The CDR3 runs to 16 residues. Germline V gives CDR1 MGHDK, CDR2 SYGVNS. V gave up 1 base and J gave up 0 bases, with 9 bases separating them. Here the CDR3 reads CASSEWRGSNTGELFF. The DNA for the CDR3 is TGTGCCAGCAGTGAATGGCGGGGTTCGAACACCGGGGAGCTGTTTTTT.

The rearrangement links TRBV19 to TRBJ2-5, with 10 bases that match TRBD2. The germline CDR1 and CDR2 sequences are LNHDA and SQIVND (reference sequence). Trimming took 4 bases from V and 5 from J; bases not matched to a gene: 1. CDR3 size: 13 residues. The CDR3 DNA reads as TGTGCCAGTAGTAGGGGACTAGCGGAGACCCAGTACTTC. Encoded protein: CASSRGLAETQYF.

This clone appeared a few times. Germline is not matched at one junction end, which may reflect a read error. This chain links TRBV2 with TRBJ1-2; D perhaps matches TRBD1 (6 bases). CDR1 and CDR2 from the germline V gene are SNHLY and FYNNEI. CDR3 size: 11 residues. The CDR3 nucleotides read TGTGCCAGCAAGGGGGTCTATGGCTACAACTTC. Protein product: CASKGVYGYNF.

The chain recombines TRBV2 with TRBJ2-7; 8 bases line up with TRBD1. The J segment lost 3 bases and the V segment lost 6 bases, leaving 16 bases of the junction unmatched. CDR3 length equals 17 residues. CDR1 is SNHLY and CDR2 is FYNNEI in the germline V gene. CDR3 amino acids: CASSRSPGTGSYYEQYF. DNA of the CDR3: TGTGCCAGCAGCCGGAGCCCCGGGACAGGTTCATACTACGAGCAGTACTTC.

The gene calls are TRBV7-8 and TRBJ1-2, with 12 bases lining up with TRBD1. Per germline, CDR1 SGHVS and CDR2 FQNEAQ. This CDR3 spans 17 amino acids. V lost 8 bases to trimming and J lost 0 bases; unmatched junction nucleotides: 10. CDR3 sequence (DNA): TGTGCCAGCTCCCAGGGGACAGGGGGCTCACCTAACTATGGCTACACCTTC. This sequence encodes CASSQGTGGSPNYGYTF.

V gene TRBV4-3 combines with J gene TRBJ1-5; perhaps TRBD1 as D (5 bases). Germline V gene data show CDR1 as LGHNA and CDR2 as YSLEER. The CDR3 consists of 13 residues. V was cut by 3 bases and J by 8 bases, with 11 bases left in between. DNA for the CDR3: TGCGCCAGCAGCCAGAACTCCAGGGAGCCCCAGCATTTT. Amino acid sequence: CASSQNSREPQHF.